What follows is one T cell receptor (beta chain) and its context. This clone may be a read error of a much larger clone one base away. Documented time point: sample taken at primary tumor resection. Donation came from 70 or so patients with untreated early-stage non-small cell lung cancer. Whole RNA, isolated from tumor, nontumor lung or frozen PBMC, was sequenced without prior sorting. TCRdb reanalysed the 5' RACE reads using MiXCR and keeps one entry per CDR3 protein. This table holds 48,000 or so distinct CDR3 sequences, approximately 5% found once. The data were taken from a study of spatial heterogeneity in lung cancer. The CDR3 is 13 amino acids. Per germline, CDR1 MGHDK and CDR2 SYGVNS.

This sequence originates from a male donor with early-stage non-small cell lung cancer. The sample consisted of PBMCs, taken at surgery. This chain uses TRBV25-1 with TRBJ2-3; no clear D. The CDR3 DNA reads as TGTGCCAGCAGTGAATTTAGCACAGATACGAAGTATTTT. Amino acids: CASSEFSTDTKYF. Full variable domain (outside the CDR3, taken from reference TRBV25-1 and TRBJ2-3): EADIYQTPRYLVIGTGKKITLECSQTMGHDKMYWYQQDPGMELHLIHYSYGVNSTEKGDLSSESTVSRIRTEHFPLTLESARPSHTSQYLCASSEFSTDTKYFGPGTRLTVL.